The 21 T cell receptor beta chains in this list originate from one sample, sequenced in a study of CD8 T cells in ankylosing spondylitis. Whole-study findings and limits: A TCR beta motif of fewer than ten highly homologous variants appeared characteristic of ankylosing spondylitis blood.

Their antigens are not known. TCRdb called the 5' RACE reads again in MiXCR, with one record for every CDR3 protein. The data show around 490,000 distinct CDR3 sequences, less than 6% seen once. The material sequenced was blood, either unsorted or a sorted T cell fraction (not recorded which). All receptors come from a male donor with ankylosing spondylitis.

This clonotype was counted a few times. V usage is TRBV6-5 and J usage is TRBJ2-7; D uncertain. The CDR3 contains 14 residues. V lost 2 bases and J 2 bases, leaving 10 bases between the germline ends. CDR1 MNHEY and CDR2 SVGAGI come from the germline V gene. The CDR3 nucleotides read TGTGCCAGCAGTTACGCCAGGACGACCTACGAGCAGTACTTC. It specifies CASSYARTTYEQYF.

This clonotype showed up many times. The chain uses TRBV10-3 and TRBJ2-5; 9 bases align to TRBD1. The CDR3 is made up of 16 amino acids. In germline, CDR1 is ENHRY, CDR2 SYGVKD. V dropped 4 bases and J dropped 7; count of bases not matched to a gene: 13. The CDR3 here is CAISGGQGAGGGTQYF. DNA for the CDR3: TGTGCCATCAGTGGGGGACAGGGCGCCGGAGGGGGGACCCAGTACTTC.

This clonotype was recorded many times. The chain recombines TRBV7-2 with TRBJ2-1, with D possibly TRBD2 on 5 matching bases. Germline CDR1 and CDR2: SGHTA and FQGNSA. V was clipped by 5 bases and J by 4 bases, with 12 bases between them. The length of the CDR3 is 14 residues. CDR3 amino acids: CASSVEVAYNEQFF. The CDR3 region has the DNA TGTGCCAGCAGCGTGGAGGTTGCATACAATGAGCAGTTCTTC.

Only a few counts were recorded for this clonotype. The V and J genes are TRBV4-2 and TRBJ2-6, with 8 bases lining up with TRBD1. CDR3 length equals 17 residues. The J segment lost 0 bases and the V segment lost 4 bases, leaving 5 bases of the junction unmatched. Germline values: CDR1 LGHNA, CDR2 YNFKEQ. The CDR3 reads CASSPRQGSSGANVLTF. The CDR3 nucleotides are TGTGCCAGCAGCCCTCGACAGGGGAGCTCTGGGGCCAACGTCCTGACTTTC.

The chain joins TRBV7-2 to TRBJ1-3, with TRBD1 matching over 8 bases. This CDR3 is built from 18 residues. V shed 2 bases, J shed 2 bases, and the junction held 11 bases outside the gene matches. The germline gives CDR1 SGHTA, CDR2 FQGNSA. The DNA of the CDR3 is TGTGCCAGCAGCTTATCGAGGACAGGGCTTGAACCTGGAAACACCATATATTTT. The encoded protein is CASSLSRTGLEPGNTIYF.

A few counts support this clonotype. The gene calls are TRBV24-1 and TRBJ2-7, with D possibly TRBD1 on 5 matching bases. This CDR3 has 13 amino acids. The V gene lost 3 bases and the J gene lost 6 bases, with 11 bases spanning the gap. Germline CDR1 KGHDR, CDR2 SFDVKD. CDR3 nucleotides: TGTGCCACCAGTGATCTAGACAGTTCCGAGCAGTACTTC. This sequence encodes CATSDLDSSEQYF.

This clonotype came up many times. The gene calls are TRBV7-2 and TRBJ2-1; 8 bases fit TRBD2. CDR3 length: 14 residues. With V trimmed by 7 bases and J by 10 bases, 12 bases remained unmatched. The germline CDR1 and CDR2 sequences are SGHTA and FQGNSA. CDR3 nucleotide sequence: TGTGCCAGCACTCACGGAGGGGTAGCGGGAGAGCAGTTCTTC. It encodes CASTHGGVAGEQFF.

In this sample, this clonotype turned up many times. The gene calls are TRBV20-1 and TRBJ1-1; 7 bases match TRBD1. The CDR3 extends over 11 amino acids. J was trimmed by 4 bases and V by 7 bases; bases with no gene match: 3. The germline V gene has CDR1 DFQATT and CDR2 SNEGSKA (reference sequence). Here the CDR3 reads CSGYRGTEAFF. Written as DNA, the CDR3 is TGCAGTGGATACAGGGGCACTGAAGCTTTCTTT.

At least ten counts were recorded for this clonotype. V is TRBV5-5 and J is TRBJ1-6, with 7 bases lining up with TRBD1. This CDR3 is 15 amino acids long. CDR1 is SGHKS, CDR2 YYEKEE, per germline (reference sequence). Unmatched junction bases numbered 7, after V lost 0 bases and J lost 10 bases. CDR3 sequence: CASSLAEPGGSPLHF. For the CDR3, the DNA is TGTGCCAGCAGCTTGGCCGAACCAGGGGGATCACCCCTCCACTTT.

This clonotype occurred many times. The chain links TRBV7-9 to TRBJ2-3, with D possibly being TRBD1 or TRBD2 (5 bases each). Trimming took 3 bases from V and 3 from J, leaving 13 bases between them. This CDR3 is built from 15 residues. Germline loops: CDR1 SEHNR, CDR2 FQNEAQ (reference sequence). CDR3 bases: TGTGCCAGCAGCTTCCGGGACCACGGTACAGATACGCAGTATTTT. Its protein is CASSFRDHGTDTQYF.

At least ten counts were recorded for this clonotype. V is TRBV7-2 and J is TRBJ2-7, with D maybe TRBD2 (6 bases). Germline CDR1 and CDR2: SGHTA and FQGNSA. CDR3 length equals 16 residues. Trimming removed 1 base at V and 2 bases at J, with 15 bases between. CDR3 in amino acids: CASSLGQLTGAYEQYF. CDR3 DNA sequence: TGTGCCAGCAGCTTAGGGCAGCTGACGGGAGCCTACGAGCAGTACTTC.

On this clonotype: A much bigger clone sits one base away, suggesting this may be a read error. The V call is TRBV12-3 or TRBV12-4, the J call TRBJ1-1; D gene unclear. With 7 bases removed from V and 4 bases from J, the gap between germline ends came to 19 bases. There are 15 residues in the CDR3. CDR3 protein: CASTIYLAGSTEAFF. CDR3 sequence (DNA): TGTGCCAGCACCATTTATCTTGCCGGGAGCACTGAAGCTTTCTTT.

This clonotype came up many times. At one end, the junction sequence differs from germline, possibly due to a read error. The chain is built from TRBV27 and TRBJ2-3; D possibly corresponds to TRBD2 (6 bases). The V gene's germline CDR1 is MNHEY and CDR2 SMNVEV (reference sequence). The CDR3 extends over 16 amino acids. The CDR3 DNA reads TGTGCCAGCAGTTTCACCCGGGACTCATGGCAAGGCTTGATGGATTTT. This gives the protein CASSFTRDSWQGLMDF.

There are a few counts of this clonotype. The V and J genes are TRBV28 and TRBJ2-1; D perhaps matches TRBD2 (6 bases). The length of the CDR3 is 15 residues. Germline loops: CDR1 MDHEN, CDR2 SYDVKM. The V end lost 5 bases, the J end lost 5 bases, and 16 bases lay between the germline ends. In nucleotides, the CDR3 is TGTGCCAGCAGTCCGAGGAGGACTACGAACAATGAGCAGTTCTTC. This translates into CASSPRRTTNNEQFF. Full variable domain (missing parts from reference TRBV28 and TRBJ2-1): DVKVTQSSRYLVKRTGEKVFLECVQDMDHENMFWYRQDPGLGLRLIYFSYDVKMKEKGDIPEGYSVSREKKERFSLILESASTNQTSMYLCASSPRRTTNNEQFFGPGTRLTVL.

The chain carries TRBV6-5 and TRBJ2-5; D remains unclear. This CDR3 has 12 residues. V gave up 7 bases and J gave up 7 bases, with 13 bases separating them. Germline V lookup: CDR1 MNHEY, CDR2 SVGAGI. CDR3 DNA sequence: TGTGCCAGCAAGGTCACCTCAGGGACCCAGTACTTC. It yields the protein CASKVTSGTQYF.

In its sample, this clonotype was seen many times. CDR3 loop: CSGGQGDTEAFF. CDR3 nucleotides: TGCAGCGGGGGACAGGGGGACACTGAAGCTTTCTTT. V and J are TRBV29-1 and TRBJ1-1, with TRBD1 matching over 11 bases. The CDR3 runs 12 residues. Germline V lookup: CDR1 SQVTM, CDR2 ANQGSEA. V trimming: 7 bases; J trimming: 3 bases; junction bases outside the gene matches: 1.

At least ten counts were recorded for this clonotype. The rearrangement links TRBV9 to TRBJ1-2; D unclear. CDR1 and CDR2 (germline): SGDLS, YYNGEE. This CDR3 spans 13 amino acids. Trimming left V 2 bases short and J 0 bases short, with 5 bases between. The chain's CDR3 is CASSVSSNYGYTF. The CDR3 DNA follows: TGTGCCAGCAGCGTGTCCTCTAACTATGGCTACACCTTC.

This clonotype turned up a few times. This chain links TRBV12-3 or TRBV12-4 with TRBJ2-1, with unresolved D. V was pared by 4 bases and J by 5 bases, with 12 bases between. CDR3 length: 14 amino acids. The CDR3 DNA is TGTGCCAGCAGTTCATTAGTGGTAGACAATGAGCAGTTCTTC. Protein sequence: CASSSLVVDNEQFF.

In its sample, this clonotype was seen a few times. This sequence joins TRBV12-3 or TRBV12-4 and TRBJ2-1, with TRBD2 matching 11 bases. The V gene end was trimmed by 7 bases and the J gene end by 9 bases; junction bases not matched to a gene: 14. The CDR3 covers 16 residues. CDR3 in DNA: TGTGCCAGCATTAAGAAGAGCCTAGCGGGGGGCGGTGAGCAGTTCTTC. Protein product: CASIKKSLAGGGEQFF.

Ten or more counts support this clonotype. The gene calls are TRBV7-9 and TRBJ1-1; perhaps TRBD1 as D (6 bases). The CDR3 has 14 amino acids. Trimming took off 3 bases at V and 5 bases at J, with 13 bases between the two ends. Looked up from germline, CDR1 is SEHNR and CDR2 is FQNEAQ (reference sequence). CDR3 protein: CASSFLGGQTEAFF. CDR3 coding DNA: TGTGCCAGCAGCTTTTTAGGGGGACAAACTGAAGCTTTCTTT.

There are many counts of this clonotype. The chain employs TRBV12-3 or TRBV12-4 and TRBJ2-1, with a weak D call TRBD2 (6 bases). The CDR3 is 13 amino acids. The V and J ends lost 3 bases and 6 bases respectively, with 9 bases between them. The CDR3 nucleotides read TGTGCCAGCAGTTTTTCCGGGGGCAATGAGCAGTTCTTC. It yields the protein CASSFSGGNEQFF.